This TCR beta chain was documented in a study of blood T cell repertoires in COVID-19. In the study overall: Samples taken during acute and convalescent COVID-19 were collected in the United States, Italy and Spain. T cells, B-cell-depleted T cells, or PBMCs provided the cDNA or gDNA that served as material.

The CDR3 sequence is 15 residues long. Germline values: CDR1 MDHEN, CDR2 SYDVKM. The trim removed 6 bases at V and 4 bases at J, leaving 8 bases unmatched. Original processing methods: Estimated nucleated cell counts came from reference gene primer amplification. The data were produced by immunoSEQ multiplex PCR, yet TCRdb's version contains in-frame clones alone and is incomplete. The DNA gave D and trimming, while V, J and clone size come from that table. The sample has approximately 250,000 clones, 80% to 85% seen once. The V call is TRBV28, the J call TRBJ2-1, with 8 bases fitting TRBD1. The sequence came from a woman aged 40 to 50 who had recovered from COVID-19. Sequencing input: peripheral blood. The CDR3 loop is CASRPRDRSYNEQFF. The CDR3 nucleotides read TGTGCCAGCAGGCCCCGGGACAGGTCTTACAATGAGCAGTTCTTC.